Listed here are 15 T cell receptor beta chains from one sample, sequenced in a study of Tregs in tolerant kidney transplant recipients. Produced via immunoSEQ multiplex PCR; TCRdb's table is partial and in-frame only. In the table there are fewer than 150,000 clones, about 90% of which are singletons. The sequenced sample was CD4+ T cells from blood. These receptors were obtained from a human donor in good health.

The chain combines TRBV19 with TRBJ1-1; a possible D gene is TRBD1 (5 bases). The CDR3 runs to 14 residues. Germline lookup yields CDR1 LNHDA and CDR2 SQIVND (reference sequence). Trimming shortened V by 8 bases and J by 0 bases, and 13 bases separated the two germline ends. The CDR3 sequence: CASGDRIMNTEAFF. The CDR3 DNA follows: TGTGCCAGTGGGGACCGCATAATGAACACTGAAGCTTTCTTT.

J is TRBJ2-7 and V is TRBV10-2; D call uncertain. This CDR3 has 12 amino acids. Trimming shortened V by 6 bases and J by 0 bases, and 6 bases separated the two germline ends. Germline CDR1 is WSHSY and CDR2 is SAAADI. The DNA of the CDR3 is TGCGCCAGCAGCCGGACCTCCTACGAGCAGTACTTC. This gives the protein CASSRTSYEQYF.

V usage is TRBV2 and J usage is TRBJ1-3; D is unresolved. Germline assignment: CDR1 SNHLY and CDR2 FYNNEI. V was cut by 7 bases and J by 0 bases, with 10 bases left in between. This CDR3 contains 14 residues. The CDR3 nucleotides read TGTGCCAGCATAGCCGCTAGCTCTGGAAACACCATATATTTT. Translation: CASIAASSGNTIYF.

The gene calls are TRBV7-2 and TRBJ1-2; D remains ambiguous. The CDR3 runs 15 residues. The V end was cut by 5 bases, the J end by 0 bases, with 13 bases between. The germline V gene encodes CDR1 SGHTA and CDR2 FQGNSA. The chain's CDR3 is CASSPRPSSNYGYTF. The CDR3 DNA is TGTGCCAGCAGCCCCAGACCAAGTTCTAACTATGGCTACACCTTC.

The chain joins TRBV11-3 to TRBJ2-5; 9 nucleotides line up with TRBD2. CDR3 size: 17 residues. Germline lookup yields CDR1 SGHNT and CDR2 YENEEA. The junction had 11 bases not matched to a gene; V was cut back by 1 base and J by 5 bases. CDR3 nucleotides: TGTGCCAGCAGCTTAGGGCTAGCGGGGCCCGCCGGGGAGACCCAGTACTTC. Amino acids: CASSLGLAGPAGETQYF.

The chain's CDR3 is CASSERLAGGGDTQYF. The CDR3 bases are TGTGCCAGCAGTGAACGACTAGCGGGGGGGGGAGATACGCAGTATTTT. The chain recombines TRBV6-1 with TRBJ2-3; 14 bases are shared with TRBD2. Trimming cost V 2 bases and J 5 bases; bases outside gene matches: 3. The germline V gene encodes CDR1 MNHNS and CDR2 SASEGT. This CDR3 has 16 residues.

This chain links TRBV6-1 with TRBJ2-1; the D gene is possibly TRBD1 (5 bases). The CDR3 is 14 residues long. Per germline, CDR1 MNHNS and CDR2 SASEGT. The ends were cut back, 7 bases at V and 7 bases at J, with 17 bases in the middle. The CDR3 nucleotides read TGTGCCAGCACCAGACAAAAACCAGGGAATGAGCAGTTCTTC. Its translation is CASTRQKPGNEQFF.

This chain connects TRBV5-8 to TRBJ1-1, with 7 nucleotides matching TRBD1. CDR3 length equals 13 residues. V trimming: 3 bases; J trimming: 8 bases; junction bases outside the gene matches: 7. Germline V CDR1 and CDR2: SGHTS, YDEGEE. The CDR3 region has the DNA TGTGCCAGCAGCTACCGGGACAGAGCAGAAGCTTTCTTT. Protein product: CASSYRDRAEAFF.

The rearrangement links TRBV6-1 to TRBJ1-2, with a weak D call TRBD1 (5 bases). This CDR3 is built from 15 residues. The germline CDR1 and CDR2 sequences are MNHNS and SASEGT. Between the trimmed V and J ends, which lost 2 bases and 6 bases, there was a span of 16 bases. Here the CDR3 reads CASSESGGRVNGYTF. The CDR3 DNA is TGTGCCAGCAGTGAATCCGGGGGGAGGGTTAATGGCTACACCTTC.

The V call is TRBV19, the J call TRBJ2-1; 12 nucleotides agree with TRBD2. Germline V gives CDR1 LNHDA, CDR2 SQIVND (reference sequence). Germline trimming cut 8 bases from V and 7 bases from J; bases unmatched to any gene: 12. There are 16 residues in the CDR3. In nucleotides, the CDR3 is TGTGCCAGTGAGCACCCCGGGACTAGCGGGCATAATGAGCAGTTCTTC. It yields the protein CASEHPGTSGHNEQFF.

This chain uses TRBV4-1 with TRBJ2-1; the D is unclear. The V gene's germline CDR1 is MGHRA and CDR2 YSYEKL. V lost 1 base to trimming and J lost 2 bases, with 15 bases between them. This CDR3 comprises 17 residues. The CDR3 DNA reads TGCGCCAGCAGCCAAGGTCCGGGCCAGGTACCCTACAATGAGCAGTTCTTC. This encodes CASSQGPGQVPYNEQFF.

The chain uses TRBV2 and TRBJ2-3, with D unresolved. Germline V gives CDR1 SNHLY, CDR2 FYNNEI. The germline V and J ends were trimmed by 5 bases and 1 base, with 13 bases remaining between them. The CDR3 sequence is 15 residues long. CDR3 amino acids: CASSKTERRTDTQYF. CDR3 in DNA: TGTGCCAGCAGTAAGACGGAAAGGCGCACAGATACGCAGTATTTT.

V and J are TRBV6-5 and TRBJ2-7, with 10 bases lining up with TRBD1. The J segment lost 2 bases and the V segment lost 4 bases, leaving 5 bases of the junction unmatched. Germline V gene sequence: CDR1 MNHEY, CDR2 SVGAGI. The CDR3 spans 15 residues. The CDR3 nucleotides read TGTGCCAGCAGTTCCAGACAGGGGGCCACCTACGAGCAGTACTTC. Its protein product is CASSSRQGATYEQYF.

The rearrangement joins TRBV7-9 to TRBJ2-4; D unclear. Trimming took off 3 bases at V and 0 bases at J, with 6 bases between the two ends. CDR3 length: 14 amino acids. Germline V gene data show CDR1 as SEHNR and CDR2 as FQNEAQ (reference sequence). The CDR3 spells CASSFQAAKNIQYF. In nucleotides, the CDR3 is TGTGCCAGCAGCTTCCAGGCAGCCAAAAACATTCAGTACTTC. The full variable domain, rest sourced from reference TRBV7-9 and TRBJ2-4, is DTGVSQNPRHKITKRGQNVTFRCDPISEHNRLYWYRQTLGQGPEFLTYFQNEAQLEKSRLLSDRFSAERPKGSFSTLEIQRTEQGDSAMYLCASSFQAAKNIQYFGAGTRLSVL.

V usage is TRBV5-1 and J usage is TRBJ1-4; 8 nucleotides agree with TRBD1. Trimming at V came to 2 bases and at J to 8 bases, leaving 8 bases not matched to a gene. The germline V gene has CDR1 SGHRS and CDR2 YFSETQ. This CDR3 region has 15 residues. The CDR3 spells CASSFLTGGGEKLFF. The CDR3 DNA is TGCGCCAGCAGCTTCTTAACAGGGGGAGGAGAAAAACTGTTTTTT.